This TCR beta chain is from a study of CD8 T cells in ankylosing spondylitis. TCRdb re-analysed the 5' RACE reads in MiXCR, keeping a single row per CDR3 protein. The table has more than 150,000 distinct CDR3 sequences, around 13% seen once. The V and J ends lost 10 bases and 3 bases, in that order; junction bases with no gene match: 6. The CDR3 loop spans 14 amino acids. The receptor was isolated from a male donor with ankylosing spondylitis or in good health (not recorded which). The chain is built from TRBV12-3 or TRBV12-4 and TRBJ2-3; 11 positions agree with TRBD2. The sample comprised blood, either unsorted or a sorted T cell fraction (not recorded which). CDR3 protein: CATAPSGGTDTQYF. CDR3 nucleotide sequence: TGTGCCACCGCCCCTAGCGGGGGGACAGATACGCAGTATTTT.